A single sample gave rise to the 24 T cell receptor beta chains below, sequenced in a study of early T cells in non-severe SARS-CoV-2 infection. TCRdb fed the 5' RACE reads into MiXCR, producing one record per CDR3 protein. The data show 42,000 or so distinct CDR3 sequences, with around 6.3% seen just once and around 7.7% held by the top ten. The sample was whole blood, taken at baseline. Source of these receptors: an adult who was a healthcare worker with PCR-confirmed SARS-CoV-2 infection or an uninfected control (not recorded which).

The chain combines TRBV21-1 with TRBJ2-3; no check of the table's D call, TRBD2, against the DNA was made. TRBV21-1 is a pseudogene segment. This CDR3 is 16 amino acids long. The CDR3 here is CASSKVAGGKTDTQYF. The CDR3 coding sequence is TGTGCCAGCAGCAAAGTAGCGGGGGGGAAGACAGATACGCAGTATTTT.

The chain recombines TRBV6-1 with TRBJ2-1; D remains unclear. Germline values: CDR1 MNHNS, CDR2 SASEGT. This CDR3 has 15 residues. Trimming shortened V by 2 bases and J by 5 bases, and 13 bases separated the two germline ends. The CDR3 spells CASSERTEPDNEQFF. The DNA for the CDR3 is TGTGCCAGCAGTGAAAGGACGGAGCCGGACAATGAGCAGTTCTTC.

The chain recombines TRBV9 with TRBJ2-2; 8 nucleotides line up with TRBD1. The CDR3 has 15 amino acids. V dropped 0 bases and J dropped 6; count of bases not matched to a gene: 4. Germline V gene sequence: CDR1 SGDLS, CDR2 YYNGEE. CDR3 amino acids: CASSVAPGGPGELFF. In nucleotides, the CDR3 is TGTGCCAGCAGCGTAGCTCCAGGGGGCCCCGGGGAGCTGTTTTTT.

This clonotype was detected many times. The rearrangement uses TRBV3-1 and TRBJ1-1; TRBD1 might be the D (6 bases). Per the germline V gene, CDR1 is LGHDT and CDR2 is YNNKEL (reference sequence). V was pared by 4 bases and J by 5 bases, with 17 bases between. The CDR3 sequence is 15 residues long. This CDR3 is CASSRSQGGNTEAFF. CDR3 nucleotides: TGTGCCAGCAGCCGCTCACAGGGAGGAAATACTGAAGCTTTCTTT.

This clonotype was observed at least ten times. J is TRBJ1-2 and V is TRBV12-3 or TRBV12-4; possible D gene TRBD1, 5 bases. V was clipped by 3 bases and J by 4 bases, with 12 bases between them. The CDR3 contains 14 residues. The chain's CDR3 is CASSFPAGSYGYTF. The CDR3 nucleotides are TGTGCCAGCAGTTTTCCGGCAGGGAGCTATGGCTACACCTTC.

This clonotype has only a few counts. CDR3 amino acids: CAISLTTHEQYF. The CDR3 nucleotides read TGTGCCATCAGCTTAACTACCCACGAGCAGTACTTC. The chain combines TRBV10-3 with TRBJ2-7; unclear D gene. Trimming removed 6 bases at V and 5 bases at J, with 11 bases between. The CDR3 runs to 12 residues. The germline CDR1 and CDR2 sequences are ENHRY and SYGVKD.

This chain links TRBV6-5 with TRBJ2-4, with 8 nucleotides matching TRBD1. The germline gives CDR1 MNHEY, CDR2 SVGAGI. CDR3 size: 14 residues. The V and J ends lost 6 bases and 3 bases, in that order; junction bases with no gene match: 4. The CDR3 protein is CASRLGQDKNIQYF. For the CDR3, the DNA is TGTGCCAGCAGGCTGGGACAGGACAAAAACATTCAGTACTTC.

The sample holds many counts of this clonotype. The gene calls are TRBV5-1 and TRBJ2-1, with 10 bases that match TRBD1. V shed 4 bases and J 7 bases; nucleotides not matched to a gene: 2. The CDR3 sequence is 13 residues long. The V gene's germline CDR1 is SGHRS and CDR2 YFSETQ. CDR3 in DNA: TGCGCCAGCAGCCCGGACAGGGGGAATGAGCAGTTCTTC. It translates to CASSPDRGNEQFF.

The chain has TRBV3-1 and TRBJ2-7; 7 bases line up with TRBD1. Germline loops: CDR1 LGHDT, CDR2 YNNKEL (reference sequence). The V and J ends lost 2 bases and 0 bases, in that order; junction bases with no gene match: 7. The CDR3 extends over 16 amino acids. The CDR3 sequence: CASSQYRGQTSYEQYF. The CDR3 bases are TGTGCCAGCAGCCAATACCGGGGACAGACCTCCTACGAGCAGTACTTC.

This clonotype was seen ten or more times. This chain joins TRBV7-2 and TRBJ2-1; no clear D. There are 13 residues in the CDR3. Germline values: CDR1 SGHTA, CDR2 FQGNSA. Trimming cost V 1 base and J 7 bases, with 8 bases left between them. The CDR3 region has the DNA TGTGCCAGCAGCTTAGAGAGAGAAAATGAGCAGTTCTTC. Amino acid sequence: CASSLERENEQFF.

This clonotype was picked up many times. The chain is built from TRBV5-1 and TRBJ2-1; 8 bases match TRBD2. J lost 4 bases, V lost 2 bases, and 11 bases had no gene match. This CDR3 region has 17 residues. CDR1 is SGHRS and CDR2 is YFSETQ in the germline V gene. The CDR3 nucleotides read TGCGCCAGCAGCTTTGGCCTAGGAGCGGGGGTTTACAATGAGCAGTTCTTC. Translation: CASSFGLGAGVYNEQFF.

The rearrangement uses TRBV9 and TRBJ2-1; 8 bases match TRBD2. There are 16 residues in the CDR3. Germline trimming cut 0 bases from V and 7 bases from J; bases unmatched to any gene: 9. Germline V gives CDR1 SGDLS, CDR2 YYNGEE. The CDR3 DNA sequence: TGTGCCAGCAGCGTAGCGGGGGGGATGGTTGGTAATGAGCAGTTCTTC. Encoded protein: CASSVAGGMVGNEQFF.

V and J are TRBV3-1 and TRBJ1-2; the D gene is possibly TRBD1 (6 bases). Looked up from germline, CDR1 is LGHDT and CDR2 is YNNKEL (reference sequence). The V and J ends lost 1 base and 4 bases respectively, with 16 bases between them. The CDR3 has 16 residues. CDR3 nucleotides: TGTGCCAGCAGCCAAGCTGGCCAGGGGCGAGCCTATGGCTACACCTTC. It is translated as CASSQAGQGRAYGYTF.

The rearrangement uses TRBV6-2 or TRBV6-3 and TRBJ1-2, with TRBD1 matching over 9 bases. CDR3 length: 16 residues. With 6 bases clipped from V and 7 bases from J, the junction kept 15 bases outside the gene matches. Per germline, CDR1 MNHEY and CDR2 SVGEGT. CDR3 nucleotides: TGTGCCAGCAGACCAACCGGGACAGGGATATTATTTGGCTACACCTTC. Amino acids: CASRPTGTGILFGYTF.

This clonotype was detected many times. The chain recombines TRBV5-1 with TRBJ1-1, with a weak D call TRBD1 (5 bases). This CDR3 spans 14 amino acids. The germline V gene has CDR1 SGHRS and CDR2 YFSETQ. Trimming shortened V by 3 bases and J by 6 bases, and 15 bases separated the two germline ends. CDR3 DNA: TGCGCCAGCAGCTGGACGGTTGGGGCGGCTGAAGCTTTCTTT. Translated, it gives CASSWTVGAAEAFF.

This clonotype was counted many times. The chain uses TRBV6-5 and TRBJ2-3, with 7 bases fitting TRBD2. The CDR3 totals 16 residues. Germline CDR1 MNHEY, CDR2 SVGAGI. Trimming took 4 bases from V and 0 from J; bases not matched to a gene: 7. In DNA, the CDR3 is TGTGCCAGCAGTTCCACTAGCGAGCCTAGCACAGATACGCAGTATTTT. Protein product: CASSSTSEPSTDTQYF.

V usage is TRBV6-5 and J usage is TRBJ2-7; TRBD1 matches 7 bases. Losses at the gene ends were 4 bases for V and 3 bases for J; bases not matched to a gene: 6. The length of the CDR3 is 14 residues. The germline V gene has CDR1 MNHEY and CDR2 SVGAGI. The CDR3 DNA reads as TGTGCCAGCAGTTTTGACAGGGAAGTCTACGAGCAGTACTTC. As protein: CASSFDREVYEQYF.

This clonotype was recorded at least ten times. The J gene is TRBJ1-5, the V gene TRBV7-2; the D gene is possibly TRBD1 (5 bases). V lost 1 base, J lost 0 bases, and 7 bases lay in between. The CDR3 is 15 amino acids. Germline V CDR1 and CDR2: SGHTA, FQGNSA. In DNA, the CDR3 is TGTGCCAGCAGCTTAGATGGGGCTAGCAATCAGCCCCAGCATTTT. This sequence encodes CASSLDGASNQPQHF. The variable domain in full, completed from reference TRBV7-2 and TRBJ1-5, reads GAGVSQSPSNKVTEKGKDVELRCDPISGHTALYWYRQSLGQGLEFLIYFQGNSAPDKSGLPSDRFSAERTGGSVSTLTIQRTQQEDSAVYLCASSLDGASNQPQHFGDGTRLSIL.

This clonotype appeared a few times. The genes are TRBV28 and TRBJ1-2; the D gene is possibly TRBD1 (5 bases). V gave up 8 bases and J gave up 5 bases, with 15 bases separating them. This CDR3 has 13 amino acids. In germline, CDR1 is MDHEN, CDR2 SYDVKM. The CDR3 sequence: CASGVQRGYGYTF. The CDR3 DNA reads as TGTGCCAGCGGTGTCCAAAGGGGATATGGCTACACCTTC.

This chain joins TRBV7-2 and TRBJ2-3; D is unresolved. Germline CDR1 reads SGHTA; CDR2 reads FQGNSA. This CDR3 comprises 13 residues. The V end lost 8 bases, the J end lost 1 base, and 10 bases lay between the germline ends. The CDR3: CASGWAGTDTQYF. The CDR3 DNA follows: TGTGCCAGCGGGTGGGCCGGCACAGATACGCAGTATTTT.

This clonotype was seen at least ten times. This rearrangement joins TRBV10-3 to TRBJ2-3; 10 bases are a match to TRBD2. Trimming took 2 bases from V and 1 from J; bases not matched to a gene: 3. Germline values: CDR1 ENHRY, CDR2 SYGVKD. This CDR3 is 16 amino acids long. The CDR3 loop is CAISETLAGGTDTQYF. Written as DNA, the CDR3 is TGTGCCATCAGTGAGACTCTAGCGGGGGGCACAGATACGCAGTATTTT.

The J gene is TRBJ2-2, the V gene TRBV7-6; possibly TRBD1 or TRBD2 for D (5 bases each). This CDR3 is 16 amino acids long. Germline CDR1 reads SGHVS; CDR2 reads FNYEAQ. The V gene lost 5 bases and the J gene lost 3 bases, with 16 bases spanning the gap. In DNA, the CDR3 is TGTGCCAGCAGCCCACAGGACTCCCGATACACCGGGGAGCTGTTTTTT. Translation: CASSPQDSRYTGELFF.

This clonotype was seen ten or more times. The rearrangement uses TRBV5-1 and TRBJ2-2; TRBD1 matches 8 bases. Germline values: CDR1 SGHRS, CDR2 YFSETQ. The CDR3 spans 12 residues. Trimming at V came to 4 bases and at J to 10 bases, leaving 3 bases not matched to a gene. The CDR3 protein is CASSGQGPELFF. The CDR3 coding sequence is TGCGCCAGCAGCGGACAGGGACCGGAGCTGTTTTTT.

The chain uses TRBV9 and TRBJ2-7; weak D call: TRBD1 (6 bases). The ends were cut back, 4 bases at V and 1 base at J, with 18 bases in the middle. The CDR3 totals 16 residues. Looked up from germline, CDR1 is SGDLS and CDR2 is YYNGEE. The CDR3 DNA sequence: TGTGCCAGCAGCCCTCTAGGACAGTCGTATTCCTACGAGCAGTACTTC. The encoded protein is CASSPLGQSYSYEQYF.